One and the same sample provided the 13 T cell receptor beta chains below, sequenced in a study of shared clonotypes between healthy human individuals. Data came from immunoSEQ multiplex PCR; TCRdb stores just in-frame clones and leaves some out. The sample shows 500,000 to 650,000 clones, around 80% of them seen only once. Material: PBMCs. Source of these receptors: a middle-aged woman in good health. Some clones in this sample may be carry-over from other donors' samples.

The chain recombines TRBV7-3 with TRBJ2-1, with 8 bases matching TRBD2. The V gene's germline CDR1 is SGHTA and CDR2 FQGTGA. Losses at the gene ends were 0 bases for V and 9 bases for J; bases not matched to a gene: 7. This CDR3 spans 15 amino acids. The CDR3 nucleotides read TGTGCCAGCAGCTTAACGCGGGAGGCCCTGTCTGAGCAGTTCTTC. It is translated as CASSLTREALSEQFF.

This chain links TRBV7-9 with TRBJ2-1; no firm D call. CDR1 and CDR2 from the germline V gene are SEHNR and FQNEAQ (reference sequence). The CDR3 length is 15 residues. Trimming left V 3 bases short and J 5 bases short, with 14 bases between. CDR3 sequence reads: CASSLIGVTNNEQFF. DNA for the CDR3: TGTGCCAGCAGCTTGATAGGAGTAACCAACAATGAGCAGTTCTTC.

The V and J genes are TRBV11-2 and TRBJ2-1; 7 nucleotides match TRBD2. The germline gives CDR1 SGHAT, CDR2 FQNNGV. The ends lost 2 bases at V and 15 bases at J; junction bases unmatched: 19. CDR3 length: 16 residues. CDR3 bases: TGTGCCAGCAGCTTAAACTTAGCGGGTAGACCAATGACACGGTTCTTC. This codes for CASSLNLAGRPMTRFF.

The chain joins TRBV30 to TRBJ1-2; tentative D call: TRBD1 (5 bases). V was cut by 1 base and J by 4 bases, with 7 bases left in between. This CDR3 has 12 amino acids. Germline lookup yields CDR1 GTSNPN and CDR2 SVGIG (reference sequence). Here the CDR3 DNA reads TGTGCCTGGAGTGGGGACCCCTATGGCTACACCTTC. This codes for CAWSGDPYGYTF.

This chain connects TRBV4-3 to TRBJ2-7; the match to TRBD1 covers 11 bases. With V trimmed by 4 bases and J by 6 bases, 8 bases remained unmatched. CDR1 and CDR2 from the germline V gene are LGHNA and YSLEER. The CDR3 is 15 residues long. The CDR3, as DNA: TGCGCCAGCAGCCCGCGGGGACAGGGGGTAGGCGAGCAGTACTTC. Translating it yields CASSPRGQGVGEQYF.

This clone came up a few times. The V and J genes are TRBV19 and TRBJ1-5; a weak D match, TRBD1 (5 bases). The V and J ends lost 3 bases and 6 bases respectively, with 18 bases between them. The CDR3 covers 16 residues. From germline, CDR1 is LNHDA and CDR2 SQIVND (reference sequence). In DNA, the CDR3 is TGTGCCAGTAGTATTAGATCCGGTGGGGCCGGTCAGCCCCAGCATTTT. This codes for CASSIRSGGAGQPQHF.

There are a few counts of this clone. The genes are TRBV10-2 and TRBJ2-5; D is unclear. The CDR3 is 13 residues long. Germline assignment: CDR1 WSHSY and CDR2 SAAADI. The V gene lost 0 bases and the J gene lost 5 bases, with 7 bases spanning the gap. CDR3 coding DNA: TGCGCCAGCAGTGAGTCGACATGGGAGACCCAGTACTTC. Translated: CASSESTWETQYF.

The chain carries TRBV11-2 and TRBJ2-7; D gene ambiguous. Trimming pared 5 bases from V and 6 bases from J, leaving 11 bases between. Germline assignment: CDR1 SGHAT and CDR2 FQNNGV. This CDR3 spans 12 amino acids. The DNA for the CDR3 is TGTGCCAGCAGCCCGACCCTCCCCGAGCAGTACTTC. This codes for CASSPTLPEQYF.

V usage is TRBV30 and J usage is TRBJ2-5; no clear D. The CDR3 runs to 15 residues. Trimming removed 2 bases from V and 7 bases from J, with 20 bases in between. Germline CDR1 GTSNPN, CDR2 SVGIG (reference sequence). The CDR3 loop is CAWSFLGSGLRTQYF. CDR3 nucleotide sequence: TGTGCCTGGAGTTTCCTAGGGTCAGGTTTGAGGACCCAGTACTTC.

The chain employs TRBV27 and TRBJ1-1; 7 bases line up with TRBD1. This CDR3 has 14 residues. Germline CDR1 MNHEY, CDR2 SMNVEV (reference sequence). The V segment lost 5 bases and the J segment 7 bases; nucleotides outside the gene matches: 10. The CDR3 DNA follows: TGTGCCAGCAGTCCCCTGACAGGGTTTGGTGAAGCTTTCTTT. Its translation is CASSPLTGFGEAFF.

This clone was counted only a few times. Other nucleotide sequences from this sample produce the same CDR3. The chain uses TRBV7-3 and TRBJ2-3, with 10 bases matching TRBD2. Germline lookup yields CDR1 SGHTA and CDR2 FQGTGA. V gave up 5 bases and J gave up 2 bases; unmatched junction bases: 7. The CDR3 is 16 residues long. The CDR3 sequence is CASSLGLAEITDTQYF. CDR3 DNA: TGTGCCAGCAGCCTCGGACTAGCGGAAATCACAGATACGCAGTATTTT.

The rearrangement links TRBV5-4 to TRBJ2-3; 7 bases fit TRBD2. V gave up 0 bases and J gave up 3 bases; unmatched junction bases: 4. Per germline, CDR1 SGHNT and CDR2 YYREEE (reference sequence). The CDR3 extends over 15 amino acids. The CDR3 DNA reads as TGTGCCAGCAGCTTGGCCGGGGAGGGGACAGATACGCAGTATTTT. Its translation is CASSLAGEGTDTQYF. Full variable domain (remainder filled in from reference TRBV5-4 and TRBJ2-3): ETGVTQSPTHLIKTRGQQVTLRCSSQSGHNTVSWYQQALGQGPQFIFQYYREEENGRGNFPPRFSGLQFPNYSSELNVNALELDDSALYLCASSLAGEGTDTQYFGPGTRLTVL.

V gene TRBV5-1 combines with J gene TRBJ2-5; no clear D gene. V was shortened by 3 bases and J by 4 bases, with 13 bases between the two germline ends. From germline, CDR1 is SGHRS and CDR2 YFSETQ. CDR3 length: 14 residues. The CDR3 loop is CASSSIRAGETQYF. CDR3 in DNA: TGCGCCAGCAGCTCCATCCGGGCTGGAGAGACCCAGTACTTC. The complete variable domain, with remaining parts taken from reference TRBV5-1 and TRBJ2-5, reads KAGVTQTPRYLIKTRGQQVTLSCSPISGHRSVSWYQQTPGQGLQFLFEYFSETQRNKGNFPGRFSGRQFSNSRSEMNVSTLELGDSALYLCASSSIRAGETQYFGPGTRLLVL.